This is a list of T cell receptor beta chains from one sample in a study of shared clonotypes between healthy human individuals. Sequencing used immunoSEQ multiplex PCR; TCRdb keeps in-frame clones, though not all of them. The data show some 2.4 million clones, with 80% to 95% seen just once and roughly 0.36% held by the top ten. Specimen: naive CD4+ T cells from PBMCs. These receptor sequences come from a man younger than 30 in good health. Some clones in this sample may be carry-over from other donors' samples. Each CDR3 is given without its conserved first and last residue. Fields, in order: V gene, J gene, CDR3 protein.

TRBV6-6	TRBJ2-1	ASSYFQGRGYNEQF
TRBV2	TRBJ2-1	ASSEDSYNEQF
TRBV4-1	TRBJ1-1	ASSQVGTAEAF
TRBV7-9	TRBJ2-1	ASSFNRDREKDEQF
TRBV5-8	TRBJ2-3	ASSYWTGGRTDTQY
TRBV7-6	TRBJ1-2	ASSRQGGNYGYT
TRBV13	TRBJ2-5	ASSLGVPVGYQETQY
TRBV18	TRBJ2-4	ASSPRGAGGIQY
TRBV19	TRBJ1-1	ASSEGRMNTEAF
TRBV6-6	TRBJ2-7	ASSSRGSYEQY
TRBV29-1	TRBJ2-1	SATGGSYNEQF
TRBV6-1	TRBJ2-3	ASSDGQAGMRLY
TRBV9	TRBJ1-1	ASSISSMNTEAF
TRBV19	TRBJ1-2	ASSIPVGGGYT
TRBV5-1	TRBJ1-2	ASSLVGGHSDDGYT
TRBV7-3	TRBJ1-6	ASSLMTGNNSPLH
TRBV5-1	TRBJ2-3	ASSFDRGDTQY
TRBV5-1	TRBJ1-2	ASSLGTAYYGYT
TRBV14	TRBJ2-7	ASSQAPGAYEQY
TRBV18	TRBJ2-2	ASSPSPSGTTGELF
TRBV27	TRBJ2-2	ASKRQGGLTGELF
TRBV19	TRBJ2-3	ASSIGRLTDTQY
TRBV7-3	TRBJ2-1	ASSHTDRGDSNEQF
TRBV9	TRBJ2-1	ASSTASGVGEQF
TRBV4-1	TRBJ1-1	ASSQDPGGTF
TRBV29-1	TRBJ2-3	SVGDTRKFIDTQY
TRBV9	TRBJ2-3	ASSALGGASTDTQY
TRBV7-8	TRBJ1-3	ASSYQGTSSGNTIY
TRBV7-2	TRBJ2-3	ASSFFGGFGTDTQY
TRBV11-2	TRBJ1-3	ASSLGNSGNTIY
TRBV7-9	TRBJ2-1	ASSLGTGRDGSYNEQF
TRBV28	TRBJ2-7	ASSTRGAGQGSSYEQY
TRBV9	TRBJ2-2	ASSVLQGGTGELF
TRBV11-2	TRBJ2-3	ASSLYFGYPDTQY
TRBV11-2	TRBJ2-1	ASSLGTANEQF
TRBV6-5	TRBJ2-1	ASNPGTFSYNEQF
TRBV7-2	TRBJ2-1	ASSLAGAGYNEQF
TRBV5-1	TRBJ2-2	ASSLDPTGELF
TRBV21-1	TRBJ1-5	ASSKGSRGSNQPQH
TRBV6-1	TRBJ1-5	ASSEGGGGQPQH
TRBV28	TRBJ1-1	ASSPGQGNTEAF